This T cell receptor beta chain was identified in a study of response to subunit inactivated influenza vaccine. The CDR3 spans 13 residues. V lost 4 bases to trimming and J lost 2 bases, with 11 bases between them. The germline gives CDR1 SQVTM, CDR2 ANQGSEA. In TCRdb, the RT-PCR reads were re-called with MiXCR into one record per CDR3 protein. The sample contains 860,000 or so distinct CDR3 sequences, roughly 20% of which appear only once. The genes are TRBV29-1 and TRBJ2-5; D remains ambiguous. The clonotype was recovered from a man in his fifties or sixties who received an inactivated influenza vaccine. The sequencing used PBMCs from blood, collected more than 4 days after vaccination. The CDR3 loop reads CSVVSWQQETQYF. Written as DNA, the CDR3 is TGCAGCGTTGTAAGTTGGCAGCAAGAGACCCAGTACTTC.